This T cell receptor beta chain was retrieved from a study of cytotoxic CD8 clonotypes in ibrutinib-treated CLL. In the study overall: Samples had a mean of roughly 260,000 productive templates and 94,082 productive rearrangements.

Study outcomes and limitations: Sampling time points were not equivalent between sustained-remission and progressing patients. Higher circulating CD8+ T-cell counts strongly accompanied higher baseline clonality, above age-matched healthy donors.

On this clone: The target antigen is unknown.

Germline V CDR1 and CDR2: SNHLY, FYNNEI. J was trimmed by 0 bases and V by 7 bases; bases with no gene match: 3. The length of the CDR3 is 14 residues. This table comes from immunoSEQ multiplex PCR, and its TCRdb copy is limited to in-frame clones, with some not included. In the table there are about 310,000 clones, about 80% of which are singletons. The clonotype was recovered from a human donor with chronic lymphocytic leukemia. The V call is TRBV2, the J call TRBJ2-1; 7 bases match TRBD1. Sequences were derived from PBMCs, sampled before ibrutinib treatment. The DNA for the CDR3 is TGTGCCAGCACTTGGGACAGCTCCTACAATGAGCAGTTCTTC. Residues: CASTWDSSYNEQFF.